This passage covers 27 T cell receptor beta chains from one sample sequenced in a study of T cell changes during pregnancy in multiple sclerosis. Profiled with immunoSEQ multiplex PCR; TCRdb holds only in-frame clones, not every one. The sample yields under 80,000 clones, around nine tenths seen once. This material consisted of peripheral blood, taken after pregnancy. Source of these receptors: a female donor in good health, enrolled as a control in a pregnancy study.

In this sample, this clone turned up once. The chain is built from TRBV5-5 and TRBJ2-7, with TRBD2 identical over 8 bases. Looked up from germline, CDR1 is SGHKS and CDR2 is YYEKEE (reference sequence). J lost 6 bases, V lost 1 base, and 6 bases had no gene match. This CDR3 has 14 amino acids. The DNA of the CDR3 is TGTGCCAGCAGCTTGTCTAGCGGGCATTTCGAGCAGTACTTC. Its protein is CASSLSSGHFEQYF. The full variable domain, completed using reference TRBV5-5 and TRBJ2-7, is DAGVTQSPTHLIKTRGQQVTLRCSPISGHKSVSWYQQVLGQGPQFIFQYYEKEERGRGNFPDRFSARQFPNYSSELNVNALLLGDSALYLCASSLSSGHFEQYFGPGTRLTVT.

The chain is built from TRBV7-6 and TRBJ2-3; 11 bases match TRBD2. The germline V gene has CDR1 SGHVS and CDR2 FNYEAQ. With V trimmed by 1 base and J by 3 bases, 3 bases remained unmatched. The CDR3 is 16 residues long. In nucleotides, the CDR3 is TGTGCCAGCAGCTTAGTCCTAGCGGGAGGTACAGATACGCAGTATTTT. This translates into CASSLVLAGGTDTQYF. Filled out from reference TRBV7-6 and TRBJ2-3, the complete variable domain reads GAGVSQSPRYKVTKRGQDVALRCDPISGHVSLYWYRQALGQGPEFLTYFNYEAQQDKSGLPNDRFSAERPEGSISTLTIQRTEQRDSAMYRCASSLVLAGGTDTQYFGPGTRLTVL.

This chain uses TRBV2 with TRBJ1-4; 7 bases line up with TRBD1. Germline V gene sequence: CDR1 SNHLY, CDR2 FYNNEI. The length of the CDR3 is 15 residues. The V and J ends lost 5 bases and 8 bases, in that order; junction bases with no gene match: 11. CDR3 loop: CASSRRQGKGEKLFF. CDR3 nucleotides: TGTGCCAGCAGTAGGAGACAGGGAAAGGGCGAAAAACTGTTTTTT.

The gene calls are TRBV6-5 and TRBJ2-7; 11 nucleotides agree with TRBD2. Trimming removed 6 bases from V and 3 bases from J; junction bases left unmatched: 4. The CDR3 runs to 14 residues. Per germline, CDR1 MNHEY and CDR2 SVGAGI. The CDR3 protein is CASSSSGRNYEQYF. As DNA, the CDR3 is TGTGCCAGCAGCTCTAGCGGGAGGAACTACGAGCAGTACTTC.

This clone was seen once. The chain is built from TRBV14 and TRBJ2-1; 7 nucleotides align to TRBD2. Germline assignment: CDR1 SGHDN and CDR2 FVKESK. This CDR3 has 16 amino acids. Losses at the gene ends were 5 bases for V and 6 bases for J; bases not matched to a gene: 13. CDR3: CASSSLGGLLGNEQFF. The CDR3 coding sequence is TGTGCCAGCAGCTCGCTGGGAGGGCTCTTGGGCAATGAGCAGTTCTTC.

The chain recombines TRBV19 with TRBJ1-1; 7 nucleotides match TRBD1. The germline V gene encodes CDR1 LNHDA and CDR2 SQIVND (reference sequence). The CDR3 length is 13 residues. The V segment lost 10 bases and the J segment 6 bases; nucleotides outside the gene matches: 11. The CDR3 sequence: CAKLAGTDPEAFF. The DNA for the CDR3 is TGTGCCAAACTAGCCGGGACAGACCCTGAAGCTTTCTTT.

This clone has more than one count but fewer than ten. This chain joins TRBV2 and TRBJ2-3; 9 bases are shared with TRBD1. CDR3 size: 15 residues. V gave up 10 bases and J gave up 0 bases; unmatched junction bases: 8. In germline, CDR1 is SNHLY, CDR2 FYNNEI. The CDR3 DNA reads TGTGCCATTTCAACGGGGACAGGGAGCACAGATACGCAGTATTTT. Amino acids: CAISTGTGSTDTQYF.

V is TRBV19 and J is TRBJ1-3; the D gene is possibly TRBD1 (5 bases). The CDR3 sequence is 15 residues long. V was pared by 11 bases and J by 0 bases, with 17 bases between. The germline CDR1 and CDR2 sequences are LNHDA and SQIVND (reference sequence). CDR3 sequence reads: CAAKSGTSSGNTIYF. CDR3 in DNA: TGTGCCGCCAAGTCCGGGACTTCCTCTGGAAACACCATATATTTT.

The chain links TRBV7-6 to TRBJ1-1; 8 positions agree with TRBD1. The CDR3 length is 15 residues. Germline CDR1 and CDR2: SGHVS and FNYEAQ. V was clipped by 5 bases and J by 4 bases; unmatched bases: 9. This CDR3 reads CASSARGQGVTEAFF. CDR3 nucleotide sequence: TGTGCCAGCAGCGCCAGAGGACAGGGAGTCACTGAAGCTTTCTTT.

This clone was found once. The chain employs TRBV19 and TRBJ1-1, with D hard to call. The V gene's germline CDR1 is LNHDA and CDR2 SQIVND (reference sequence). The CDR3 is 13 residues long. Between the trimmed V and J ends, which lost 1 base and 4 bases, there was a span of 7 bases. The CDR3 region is CASSIGFGTEAFF. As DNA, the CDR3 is TGTGCCAGTAGTATAGGGTTCGGCACTGAAGCTTTCTTT.

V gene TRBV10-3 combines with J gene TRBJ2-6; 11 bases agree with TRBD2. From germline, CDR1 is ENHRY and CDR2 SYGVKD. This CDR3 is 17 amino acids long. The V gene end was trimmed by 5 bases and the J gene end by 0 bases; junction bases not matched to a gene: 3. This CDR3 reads CAISNTSGGSGANVLTF. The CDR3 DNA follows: TGTGCCATCAGTAACACTAGCGGGGGCTCTGGGGCCAACGTCCTGACTTTC.

This CDR3 reads CASSLMETSGRRGEQFF. CDR3 coding DNA: TGTGCCAGCAGCTTAATGGAGACTAGCGGGAGGAGGGGTGAGCAGTTCTTC. This sequence joins TRBV7-3 and TRBJ2-1, with 13 bases aligning to TRBD2. Trimming at V came to 1 base and at J to 9 bases, leaving 9 bases not matched to a gene. This CDR3 is built from 17 residues. Looked up from germline, CDR1 is SGHTA and CDR2 is FQGTGA. Full variable domain (missing parts from reference TRBV7-3 and TRBJ2-1): GAGVSQTPSNKVTEKGKYVELRCDPISGHTALYWYRQSLGQGPEFLIYFQGTGAADDSGLPNDRFFAVRPEGSVSTLKIQRTERGDSAVYLCASSLMETSGRRGEQFFGPGTRLTVL.

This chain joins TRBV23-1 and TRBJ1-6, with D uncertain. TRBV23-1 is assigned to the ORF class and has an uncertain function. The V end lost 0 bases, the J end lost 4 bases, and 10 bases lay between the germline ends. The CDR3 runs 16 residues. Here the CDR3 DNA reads TGCGCCAGCAGTCAATCGGAGGAGCGTTATAATTCACCCCTCCACTTT. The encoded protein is CASSQSEERYNSPLHF.

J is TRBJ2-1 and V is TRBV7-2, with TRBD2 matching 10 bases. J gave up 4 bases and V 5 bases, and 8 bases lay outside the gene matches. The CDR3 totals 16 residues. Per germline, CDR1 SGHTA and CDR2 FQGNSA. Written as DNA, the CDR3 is TGTGCCAGCAGCGAACCGGGGACTAGCGTTTACAATGAGCAGTTCTTC. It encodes CASSEPGTSVYNEQFF.

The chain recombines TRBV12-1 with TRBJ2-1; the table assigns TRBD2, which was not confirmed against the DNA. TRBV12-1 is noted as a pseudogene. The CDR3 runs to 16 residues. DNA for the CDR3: TGTGCCAGCAGTCTGAAGGGACTAGCGGGAAAGAATGAGCAGTTCTTC. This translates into CASSLKGLAGKNEQFF.

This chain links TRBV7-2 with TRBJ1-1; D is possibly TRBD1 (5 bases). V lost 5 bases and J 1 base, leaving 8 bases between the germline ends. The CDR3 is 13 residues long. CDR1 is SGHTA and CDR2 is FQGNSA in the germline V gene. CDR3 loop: CASSRDRNTEAFF. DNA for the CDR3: TGTGCCAGCAGCCGAGACAGGAACACTGAAGCTTTCTTT.

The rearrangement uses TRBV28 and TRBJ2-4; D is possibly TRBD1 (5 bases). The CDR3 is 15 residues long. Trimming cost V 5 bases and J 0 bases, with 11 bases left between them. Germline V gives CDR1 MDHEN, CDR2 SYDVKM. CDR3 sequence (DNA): TGTGCCAGCAGTCACCAACAGGTAGCCAAAAACATTCAGTACTTC. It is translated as CASSHQQVAKNIQYF.

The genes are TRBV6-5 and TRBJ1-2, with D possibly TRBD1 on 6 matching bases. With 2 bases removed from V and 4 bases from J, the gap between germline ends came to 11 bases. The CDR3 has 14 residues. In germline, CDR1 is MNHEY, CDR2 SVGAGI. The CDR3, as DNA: TGTGCCAGCAGTTACGGGGGGGCAGCCTATGGCTACACCTTC. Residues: CASSYGGAAYGYTF.

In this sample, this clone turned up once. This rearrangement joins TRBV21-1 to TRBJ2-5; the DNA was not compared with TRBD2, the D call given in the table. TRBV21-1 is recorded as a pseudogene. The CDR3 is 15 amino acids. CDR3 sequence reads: CASSVGGGPQETQYF. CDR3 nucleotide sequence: TGTGCCAGCAGCGTAGGGGGAGGGCCCCAAGAGACCCAGTACTTC.

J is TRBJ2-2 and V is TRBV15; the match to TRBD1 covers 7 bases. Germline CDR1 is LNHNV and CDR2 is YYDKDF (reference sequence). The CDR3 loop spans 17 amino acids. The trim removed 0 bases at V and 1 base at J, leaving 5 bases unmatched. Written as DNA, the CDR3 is TGTGCCACCAGCAGAGATCTAGGGGGCTTGAACACCGGGGAGCTGTTTTTT. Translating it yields CATSRDLGGLNTGELFF.

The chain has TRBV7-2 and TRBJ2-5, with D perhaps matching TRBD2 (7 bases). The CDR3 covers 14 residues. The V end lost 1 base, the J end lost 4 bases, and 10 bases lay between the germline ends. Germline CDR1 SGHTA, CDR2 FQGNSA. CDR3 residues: CASSLGGGLETQYF. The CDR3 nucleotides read TGTGCCAGCAGCTTAGGGGGGGGGCTAGAGACCCAGTACTTC.

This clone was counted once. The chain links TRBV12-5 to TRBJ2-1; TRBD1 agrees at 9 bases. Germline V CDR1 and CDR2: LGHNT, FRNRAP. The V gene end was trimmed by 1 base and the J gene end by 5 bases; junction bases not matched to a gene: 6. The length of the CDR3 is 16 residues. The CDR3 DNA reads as TGTGCTAGTGGTTTGGGAACCGGGACAGGGAACAATGAGCAGTTCTTC. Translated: CASGLGTGTGNNEQFF.

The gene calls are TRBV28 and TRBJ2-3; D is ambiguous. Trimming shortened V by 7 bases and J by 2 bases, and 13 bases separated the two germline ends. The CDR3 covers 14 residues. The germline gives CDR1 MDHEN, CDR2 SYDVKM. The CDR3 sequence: CASTSTRPTDTQYF. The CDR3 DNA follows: TGTGCCAGCACCTCGACACGGCCCACAGATACGCAGTATTTT.

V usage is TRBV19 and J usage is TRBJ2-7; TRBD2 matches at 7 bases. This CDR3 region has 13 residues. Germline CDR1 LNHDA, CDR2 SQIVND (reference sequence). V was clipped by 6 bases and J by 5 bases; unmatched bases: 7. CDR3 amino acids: CASSPPGGHEQYF. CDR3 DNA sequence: TGTGCCAGTAGCCCCCCGGGGGGTCACGAGCAGTACTTC.

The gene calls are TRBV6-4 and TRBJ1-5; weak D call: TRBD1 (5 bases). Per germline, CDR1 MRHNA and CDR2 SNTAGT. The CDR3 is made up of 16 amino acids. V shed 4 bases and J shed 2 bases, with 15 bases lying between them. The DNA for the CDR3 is TGTGCCAGCAGTGGGGTATGGCAGGGTGGCAATCAGCCCCAGCATTTT. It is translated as CASSGVWQGGNQPQHF.

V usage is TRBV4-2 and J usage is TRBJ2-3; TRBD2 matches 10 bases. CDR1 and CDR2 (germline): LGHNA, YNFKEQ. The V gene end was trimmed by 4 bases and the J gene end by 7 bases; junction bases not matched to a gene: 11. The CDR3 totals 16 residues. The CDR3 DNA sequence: TGTGCCAGCAGCCCAGAGGCTAGCGGGAGTAGAAATACGCAGTATTTT. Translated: CASSPEASGSRNTQYF.

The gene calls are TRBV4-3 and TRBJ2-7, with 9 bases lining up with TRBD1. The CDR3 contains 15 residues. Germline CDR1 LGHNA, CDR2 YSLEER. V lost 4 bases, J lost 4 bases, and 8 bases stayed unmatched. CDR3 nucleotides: TGCGCCAGCAGCCGGAGGGGACAGGGTGGGTACGAGCAGTACTTC. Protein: CASSRRGQGGYEQYF.